Listed below are T cell receptor beta chains from one sample, sequenced in a study of T-cell reconstitution after alpha-beta-depleted transplantation in children. One entry per CDR3 protein, called by TCRdb with MiXCR from the PCR reads. The sample holds some 190,000 distinct CDR3 sequences, 11% seen once. The sample here was PBMCs, taken before TCRalphabeta/CD19-depleted stem cell transplant. The receptors shown here come from a boy aged 2 to 9 with acute myeloid leukemia, due to receive a stem cell transplant. Each CDR3 is given with its conserved first and last residue. The order of the fields is J gene, V gene, clone size, D gene, CDR3 protein, CDR3 DNA. D genes are given only for firm matches. Clone sizes are shown as once, few or many counts, or a class when the clone is expanded.

>TRBJ2-2|TRBV15|many|NA
CATSRDRASGELFF
TGTGCCACCAGCAGAGATCGAGCGTCCGGGGAGCTGTTTTTT
>TRBJ1-1|TRBV19|many|NA
CASTRINMNTEAFF
TGTGCCAGTACGCGGATCAACATGAACACTGAAGCTTTCTTT
>TRBJ1-5|TRBV6-6|once|TRBD1
CASSSGTDSNQPQHF
TGTGCCAGCAGCTCCGGGACAGATAGCAATCAGCCCCAGCATTTT
>TRBJ2-7|TRBV12-3/TRBV12-4|many|NA
CASSRSGTVAYEQYF
TGTGCCAGCAGTCGTTCCGGGACGGTCGCCTACGAGCAGTACTTC
>TRBJ2-2|TRBV20-1|many|TRBD2
CSATSGATGELFF
TGCAGTGCTACTAGCGGGGCCACCGGGGAGCTGTTTTTT
>TRBJ2-1|TRBV20-1|many|NA
CSVVRASNEQFF
TGCAGTGTCGTAAGGGCGAGCAATGAGCAGTTCTTC
>TRBJ2-7|TRBV15|many|NA
CATSRDPMATYEQYF
TGTGCCACCAGCAGAGATCCCATGGCGACCTACGAGCAGTACTTC
>TRBJ2-2|TRBV29-1|many|NA
CSGLDTGELFF
TGCAGCGGCCTAGACACCGGGGAGCTGTTTTTT
>TRBJ2-1|TRBV27|many|NA
CASSFLPGIDEQFF
TGTGCCAGCAGTTTTTTGCCAGGGATCGATGAGCAGTTCTTC
>TRBJ2-3|TRBV20-1|many|NA
CSATAASTDTQYF
TGCAGTGCTACGGCAGCGAGCACAGATACGCAGTATTTT
>TRBJ2-7|TRBV3-1|many|TRBD2
CASSQVFLAGAREQYF
TGTGCCAGCAGCCAAGTCTTCCTAGCGGGAGCACGGGAGCAGTACTTC
>TRBJ1-2|TRBV7-6|many|NA
CASSPRTEVLTF
TGTGCCAGCAGCCCTAGGACAGAGGTCTTGACCTTC
>TRBJ1-5|TRBV6-1|many|NA
CATRDGFNQPQHF
TGTGCCACCCGGGACGGATTCAATCAGCCCCAGCATTTT
>TRBJ2-5|TRBV12-3/TRBV12-4|many|NA
CASSLGAKMFYQETQYF
TGTGCCAGCAGTTTGGGGGCCAAGATGTTTTACCAAGAGACCCAGTACTTC
>TRBJ2-1|TRBV14|many|NA
CASSQYNEQFF
TGTGCCAGCAGTCAGTACAATGAGCAGTTCTTC
>TRBJ2-7|TRBV10-3|many|NA
CAIRSAGHESSYEQYF
TGTGCCATCAGGTCCGCGGGACACGAAAGCTCCTACGAGCAGTACTTC